This is a list of T cell receptor beta chains from one sample in a study of blood T cell repertoires in COVID-19. The method was immunoSEQ multiplex PCR; TCRdb's version includes in-frame clones alone and lacks a portion of them. The sample has some 250,000 clones, roughly 80% seen once; the top ten hold 7.5%. The source material was peripheral blood. Every receptor here comes from a woman aged 80 or older with COVID-19, enrolled during active disease. The CDR3 runs from the conserved cysteine through the conserved F or W.

V	J	length	CDR3
TRBV11-2	TRBJ1-2	15	CASSSPGQVYYGYTF
TRBV6-4	TRBJ1-2	14	CASSDPDRAYGYTF
TRBV19	TRBJ2-1	19	CASRGAGLSPRSSYNEQFF
TRBV5-1	TRBJ2-1	15	CASSRPGTEHNEQFF
TRBV18	TRBJ1-1	14	CASSPSRGNTEAFF
TRBV10-2	TRBJ1-1	16	CASSDRAGGTNTEAFF
TRBV28	TRBJ2-2	15	CASSFSSANTGELFF
TRBV6-5	TRBJ2-7	12	CAVVGGPGEQYF
TRBV18	TRBJ2-1	15	CASSQLAGGADEQFF
TRBV10-3	TRBJ2-1	15	CAISEGQGGYNEQFF
TRBV19	TRBJ2-7	12	CASSNNLYEQYF
TRBV6-5	TRBJ1-4	16	CASSWMMGQLNEKLFF
TRBV3-1/TRBV3-2	TRBJ1-2	12	CASSQEFDGYTF
TRBV18	TRBJ1-2	13	CASSPPGGYGYTF
TRBV6-2/TRBV6-3	TRBJ2-7	15	CASSLGHKSSYEQYF
TRBV27	TRBJ1-4	15	CASSLITGTNEKLFF
TRBV3-1/TRBV3-2	TRBJ1-5	15	CASSQELGANQPQHF